This TCR beta chain appears in the sequencing data of a study of metastatic and nonmetastatic thyroid tumors (dated by TCRdb to 2018 to 2021). Context from the whole study: The researchers compared repertoires between peripheral blood samples and tumor or nodule tissue samples from patients with malignant or benign thyroid disease.

Counted from cysteine to phenylalanine, this CDR3 has 14 amino acids. Of the read, only the CDR3 DNA is kept; its 42 bases are in frame from base 1. Trimming removed 2 bases from V and 5 bases from J; the gene matches leave 4 bases unexplained. Reading the germline V gene gives CDR1 SGHTA and CDR2 FQGNSA. No treatment had been received by any patient before thyroid surgery. Using T-cell receptor beta sequencing, the researchers looked back retrospectively at clinical samples from patients, gathered between about 2012 and 2019. Overall results and qualifications from the work: TCR beta diversity was reported as significantly higher in malignant tumors than in benign nodules, in both blood and tumor samples.

Libraries came from PCR. TCRdb lists the instrument as Illumina HiSeq 4000. High-throughput sequencing was used to profile the TCR beta-chain CDR3 region of every patient. As for how the authors treated the data: Drawing on CDR3 differences between clinicopathological groups, the researchers built a classifier meant to tell apart patients with distant-metastatic papillary thyroid cancer. To measure repertoire diversity the researchers used the Shannon index, while the Morisita-Horn index served to gauge how similar the tumor and blood repertoires were. TCRdb took the public reads, trimmed them with fastp at Q25, ran MiXCR for clone calling and kept in-frame beta chains. The V and J calls, along with clone size, are taken from TCRdb and not from the paper's own processing. The sample profile shows tens of thousands of clones; 12% to 15% of them were found once. The top ten constitute about 7% of the sample.

This clone was detected ten times or more. Its antigen is currently not known. Base qualities are not at hand, and no much larger clone is one base apart. This receptor chain uses TRBV7-2 and TRBJ2-5; TRBD2 aligns with 8 central bases. The clonotype originates from a male donor with papillary thyroid cancer or a benign thyroid nodule (not recorded which). Some clones in this sample may be carry-over from other donors' samples. Sequenced: blood. The nucleotide sequence is given as TGTGCCAGCAGCTTAACGGGAGGGAGGGAGACCCAGTACTTC. Translated, this gives CASSLTGGRETQYF.